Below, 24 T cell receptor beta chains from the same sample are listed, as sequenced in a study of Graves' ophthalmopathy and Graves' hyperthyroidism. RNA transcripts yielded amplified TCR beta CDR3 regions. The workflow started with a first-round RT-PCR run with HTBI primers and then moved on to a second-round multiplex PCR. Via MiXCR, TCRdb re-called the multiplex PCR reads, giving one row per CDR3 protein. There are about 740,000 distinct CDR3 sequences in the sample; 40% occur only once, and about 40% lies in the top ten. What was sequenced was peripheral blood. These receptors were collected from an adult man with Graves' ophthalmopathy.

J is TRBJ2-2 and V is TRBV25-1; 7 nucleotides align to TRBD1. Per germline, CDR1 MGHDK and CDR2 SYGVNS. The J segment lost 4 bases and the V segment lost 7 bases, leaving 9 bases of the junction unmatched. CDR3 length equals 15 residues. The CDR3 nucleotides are TGTGCCAGCAACATAATTGAGGGGGCCACCGGGGAGCTGTTTTTT. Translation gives CASNIIEGATGELFF.

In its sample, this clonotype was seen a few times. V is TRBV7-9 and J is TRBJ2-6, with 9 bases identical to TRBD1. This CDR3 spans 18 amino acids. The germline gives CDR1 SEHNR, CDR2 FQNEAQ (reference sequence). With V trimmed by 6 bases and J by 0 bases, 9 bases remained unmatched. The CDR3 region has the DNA TGTGCCAGCAGTTGGACAGGGGCTTTAAGCTCTGGGGCCAACGTCCTGACTTTC. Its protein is CASSWTGALSSGANVLTF.

The CDR3 is CASSIVPGAGNTIYF. The CDR3 DNA reads as TGTGCCAGTAGTATAGTGCCGGGTGCTGGAAACACCATATATTTT. The chain couples TRBV19 to TRBJ1-3; D is ambiguous. Trimming left V 1 base short and J 2 bases short, with 9 bases between. Germline V CDR1 and CDR2: LNHDA, SQIVND (reference sequence). This CDR3 is built from 15 residues.

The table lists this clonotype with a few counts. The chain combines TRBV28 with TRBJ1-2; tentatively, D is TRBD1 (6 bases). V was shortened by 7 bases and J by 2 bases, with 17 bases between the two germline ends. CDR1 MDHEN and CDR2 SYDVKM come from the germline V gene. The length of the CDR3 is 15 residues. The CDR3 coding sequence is TGTGCCAGCACCATCGAAGGGGGTGAAAACTATGGCTACACCTTC. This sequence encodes CASTIEGGENYGYTF.

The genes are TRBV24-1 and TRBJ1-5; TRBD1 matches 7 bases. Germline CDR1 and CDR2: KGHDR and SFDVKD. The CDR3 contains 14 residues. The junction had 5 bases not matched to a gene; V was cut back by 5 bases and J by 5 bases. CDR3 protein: CATSVTGTDQPQHF. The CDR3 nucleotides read TGTGCCACCAGTGTGACAGGGACGGATCAGCCCCAGCATTTT.

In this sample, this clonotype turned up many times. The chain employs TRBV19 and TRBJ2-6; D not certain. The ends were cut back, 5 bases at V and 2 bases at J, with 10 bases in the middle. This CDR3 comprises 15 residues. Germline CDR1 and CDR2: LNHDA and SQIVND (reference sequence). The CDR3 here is CASSPTGAGANVLTF. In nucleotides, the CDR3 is TGTGCCAGTAGTCCGACCGGAGCTGGGGCCAACGTCCTGACTTTC.

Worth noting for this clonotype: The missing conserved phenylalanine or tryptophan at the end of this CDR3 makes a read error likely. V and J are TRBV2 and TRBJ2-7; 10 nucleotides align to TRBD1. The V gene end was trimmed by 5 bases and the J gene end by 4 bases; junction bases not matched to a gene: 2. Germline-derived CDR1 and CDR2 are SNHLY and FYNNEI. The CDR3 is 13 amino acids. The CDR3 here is CASSRDRGYEQYL. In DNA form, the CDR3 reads TGTGCCAGCAGTAGGGACAGGGGTTACGAGCAGTACCTC.

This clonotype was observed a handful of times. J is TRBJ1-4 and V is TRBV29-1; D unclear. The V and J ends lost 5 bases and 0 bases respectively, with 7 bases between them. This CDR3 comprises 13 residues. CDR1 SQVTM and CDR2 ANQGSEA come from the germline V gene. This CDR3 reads CSVFIATNEKLFF. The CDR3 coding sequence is TGCAGCGTTTTTATTGCAACTAATGAAAAACTGTTTTTT.

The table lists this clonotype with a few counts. CDR3 bases: TGCAGTGCTAGTGGTTCGGCGGGAGCGGGGGAGACCCAGTACTTC. Its protein product is CSASGSAGAGETQYF. The V gene is TRBV20-1, the J gene TRBJ2-5; TRBD2 matches 7 bases. Losses at the gene ends were 3 bases for V and 5 bases for J; bases not matched to a gene: 12. The germline CDR1 and CDR2 sequences are DFQATT and SNEGSKA (reference sequence). The CDR3 is 15 amino acids.

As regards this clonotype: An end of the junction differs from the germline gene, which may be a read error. This CDR3 reads CASSVGTEQETRYF. DNA for the CDR3: TGTGCCAGCAGCGTAGGGACGGAGCAAGAGACCCGGTACTTC. The chain uses TRBV9 and TRBJ2-5; no clear D. In germline, CDR1 is SGDLS, CDR2 YYNGEE. The CDR3 runs to 14 residues. The whole variable domain, remainder taken from reference TRBV9 and TRBJ2-5, is DSGVTQTPKHLITATGQRVTLRCSPRSGDLSVYWYQQSLDQGLQFLIQYYNGEERAKGNILERFSAQQFPDLHSELNLSSLELGDSALYFCASSVGTEQETRYFGPGTRLLVL.

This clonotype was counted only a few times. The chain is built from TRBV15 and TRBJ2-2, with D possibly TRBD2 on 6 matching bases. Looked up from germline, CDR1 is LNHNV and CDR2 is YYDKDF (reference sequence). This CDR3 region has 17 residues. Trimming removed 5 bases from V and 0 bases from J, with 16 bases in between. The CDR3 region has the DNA TGTGCCACCAGCCCGAGATGGGGGGTCCCGAACACCGGGGAGCTGTTTTTT. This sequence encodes CATSPRWGVPNTGELFF.

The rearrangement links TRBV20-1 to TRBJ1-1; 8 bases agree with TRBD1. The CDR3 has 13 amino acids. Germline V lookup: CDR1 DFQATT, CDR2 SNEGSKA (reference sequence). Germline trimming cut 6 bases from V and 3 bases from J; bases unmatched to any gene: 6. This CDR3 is CSANGQGHTEAFF. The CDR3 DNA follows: TGCAGTGCAAACGGACAGGGACACACTGAAGCTTTCTTT.

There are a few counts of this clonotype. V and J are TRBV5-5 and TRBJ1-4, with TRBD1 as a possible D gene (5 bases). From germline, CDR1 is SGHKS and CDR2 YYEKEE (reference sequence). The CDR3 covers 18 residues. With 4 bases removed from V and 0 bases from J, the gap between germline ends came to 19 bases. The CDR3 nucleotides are TGTGCCAGCAGCCTGGGACGGCGCTCGGGGGCAACTAATGAAAAACTGTTTTTT. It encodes CASSLGRRSGATNEKLFF.

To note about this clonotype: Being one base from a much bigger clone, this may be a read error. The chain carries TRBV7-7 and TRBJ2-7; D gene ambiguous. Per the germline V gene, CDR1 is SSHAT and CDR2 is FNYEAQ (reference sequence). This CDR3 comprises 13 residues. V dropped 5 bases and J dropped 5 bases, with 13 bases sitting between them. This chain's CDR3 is CASSNPTRNEQYF. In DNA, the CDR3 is TGTGCCAGCAGCAACCCGACAAGGAACGAGCAGTACTTC.

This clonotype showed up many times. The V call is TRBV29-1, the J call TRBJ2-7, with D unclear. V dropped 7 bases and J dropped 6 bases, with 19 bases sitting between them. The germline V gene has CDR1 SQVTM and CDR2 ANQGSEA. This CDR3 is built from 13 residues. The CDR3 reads CSATVSRPSEQYF. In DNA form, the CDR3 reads TGCAGCGCCACAGTCTCCCGACCCTCCGAGCAGTACTTC.

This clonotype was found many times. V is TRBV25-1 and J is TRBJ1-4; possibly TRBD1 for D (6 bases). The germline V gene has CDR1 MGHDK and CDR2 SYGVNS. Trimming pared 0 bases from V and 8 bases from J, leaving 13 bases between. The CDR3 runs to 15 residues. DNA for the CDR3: TGTGCCAGCAGTGAATATCGGGGGGCAGGGGAAAAACTGTTTTTT. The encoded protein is CASSEYRGAGEKLFF.

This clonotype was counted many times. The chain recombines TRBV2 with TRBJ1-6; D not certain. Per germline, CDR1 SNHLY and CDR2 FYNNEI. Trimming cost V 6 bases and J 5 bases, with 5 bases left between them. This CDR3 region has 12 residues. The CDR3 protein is CASREHNSPLHF. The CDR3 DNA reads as TGTGCCAGCAGAGAGCATAATTCACCCCTCCACTTT.

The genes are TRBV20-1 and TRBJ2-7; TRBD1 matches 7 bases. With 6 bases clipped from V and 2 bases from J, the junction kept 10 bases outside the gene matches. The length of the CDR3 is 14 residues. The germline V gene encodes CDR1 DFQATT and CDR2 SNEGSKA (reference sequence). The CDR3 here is CSAPGGVSAYEQYF. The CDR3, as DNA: TGCAGTGCCCCAGGGGGTGTTTCGGCCTACGAGCAGTACTTC.

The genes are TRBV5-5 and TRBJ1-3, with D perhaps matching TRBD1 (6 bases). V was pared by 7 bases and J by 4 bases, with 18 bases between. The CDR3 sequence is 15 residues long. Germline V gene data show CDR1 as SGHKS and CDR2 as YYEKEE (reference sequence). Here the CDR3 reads CASSPPETGGNTIYF. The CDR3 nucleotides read TGTGCCAGCTCACCTCCCGAGACAGGAGGAAACACCATATATTTT.

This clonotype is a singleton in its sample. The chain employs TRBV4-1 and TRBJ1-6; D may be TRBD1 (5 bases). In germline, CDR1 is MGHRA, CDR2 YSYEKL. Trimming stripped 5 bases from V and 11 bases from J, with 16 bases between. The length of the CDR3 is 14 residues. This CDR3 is CASSVTGISPPLHF. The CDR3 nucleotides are TGCGCCAGCAGCGTAACAGGAATTTCTCCACCCCTCCACTTT.

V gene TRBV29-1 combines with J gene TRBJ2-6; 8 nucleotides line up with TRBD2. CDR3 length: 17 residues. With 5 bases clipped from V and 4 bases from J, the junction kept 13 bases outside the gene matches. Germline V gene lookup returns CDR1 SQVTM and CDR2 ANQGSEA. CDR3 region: CSVNSGMARDGANVLTF. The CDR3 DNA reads TGCAGCGTTAATAGCGGGATGGCGCGGGACGGGGCCAACGTCCTGACTTTC.

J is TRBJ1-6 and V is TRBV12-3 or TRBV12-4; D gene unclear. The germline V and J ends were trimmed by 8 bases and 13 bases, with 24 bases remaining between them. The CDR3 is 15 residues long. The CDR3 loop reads CASSQDVPRVTPLHF. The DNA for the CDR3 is TGTGCCAGCTCACAAGACGTTCCAAGGGTTACTCCCCTCCACTTT.

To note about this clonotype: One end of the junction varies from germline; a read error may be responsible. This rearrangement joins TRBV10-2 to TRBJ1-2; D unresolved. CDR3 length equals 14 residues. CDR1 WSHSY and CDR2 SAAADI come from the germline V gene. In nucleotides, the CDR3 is TGTGCCAGCAGTTACGTCTCGGGCCGGGCGGGCTACACCTTC. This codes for CASSYVSGRAGYTF.

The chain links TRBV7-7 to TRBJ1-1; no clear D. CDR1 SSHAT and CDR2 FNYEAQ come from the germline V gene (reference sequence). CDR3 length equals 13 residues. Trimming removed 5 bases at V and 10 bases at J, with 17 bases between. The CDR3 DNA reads TGTGCCAGCAGCGTTGGACTAAGGTCGGGAGCTTTCTTT. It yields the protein CASSVGLRSGAFF.